These T cell receptor beta chains were read from a single sample in a study of shared clonotypes between healthy human individuals. Profiled with immunoSEQ multiplex PCR; TCRdb holds only in-frame clones, not every one. The sample carries about 1.1 million clones, more than 75% recorded once. The sequenced sample was memory CD4+ T cells from PBMCs. All receptors derive from a man aged 18 to 29 in good health. Some clones in this sample may be carry-over from other donors' samples. The CDR3 runs from the conserved cysteine through the conserved F or W. D genes are given only for firm matches. Clone size is stated in some rows and not others, as once, few, many or a class when expanded.

size: once; V: TRBV18; D: .; J: TRBJ1-2; CDR3: CASSPRGRGYGYTF; DNA: TGTGCCAGCTCCCCGCGGGGGCGCGGCTATGGCTACACCTTC
size: .; V: TRBV7-9; D: .; J: TRBJ2-5; CDR3: CASSLVFDSSGGTQYF; DNA: TGTGCCAGCAGCTTAGTTTTTGACTCATCTGGAGGGACCCAGTACTTC
size: .; V: TRBV7-2; D: .; J: TRBJ1-1; CDR3: CASSFSHRNTEAFF; DNA: TGTGCCAGCAGCTTCTCACACCGGAACACTGAAGCTTTCTTT
size: .; V: TRBV2; D: TRBD1; J: TRBJ2-7; CDR3: CASSHRDRGPGEQYF; DNA: TGTGCCAGCAGTCACCGGGACAGGGGACCCGGCGAGCAGTACTTC
size: .; V: TRBV2; D: .; J: TRBJ1-2; CDR3: CASSEATSDYGYTF; DNA: TGTGCCAGCAGTGAAGCGACTTCAGATTATGGCTACACCTTC
size: .; V: TRBV4-2; D: TRBD2; J: TRBJ2-7; CDR3: CASSQVGLAGSYEQYF; DNA: TGTGCCAGCAGCCAAGTCGGACTAGCGGGATCCTACGAGCAGTACTTC
size: .; V: TRBV6-5; D: .; J: TRBJ1-4; CDR3: CASRATGWEKLFF; DNA: TGTGCCAGCAGAGCCACAGGGTGGGAAAAACTGTTTTTT
size: once; V: TRBV5-6; D: TRBD1; J: TRBJ2-1; CDR3: CASSPDRVPYNEQFF; DNA: TGTGCCAGCAGCCCGGACAGGGTCCCTTACAATGAGCAGTTCTTC
size: .; V: TRBV14; D: .; J: TRBJ2-7; CDR3: CASSEGGFSYEQYF; DNA: TGTGCCAGCAGCGAAGGAGGGTTCTCCTACGAGCAGTACTTC
size: .; V: TRBV18; D: TRBD1; J: TRBJ1-2; CDR3: CASSPLTGDYTF; DNA: TGTGCCAGCTCACCACTCACAGGGGACTACACCTTC
size: .; V: TRBV29-1; D: .; J: TRBJ1-1; CDR3: CSVEDPDRSTEAFF; DNA: TGCAGCGTTGAAGACCCGGACAGAAGCACTGAAGCTTTCTTT
size: .; V: TRBV4-3; D: .; J: TRBJ2-7; CDR3: CASSQDLQGSYEQYF; DNA: TGCGCCAGCAGCCAAGATCTGCAGGGGTCGTACGAGCAGTACTTC
size: .; V: TRBV5-1; D: .; J: TRBJ1-1; CDR3: CASSFRGPMNTEAFF; DNA: TGCGCCAGCAGCTTCAGGGGCCCCATGAACACTGAAGCTTTCTTT
size: .; V: TRBV9; D: TRBD1; J: TRBJ2-5; CDR3: CASSVMGQGELETQYF; DNA: TGTGCCAGCAGCGTAATGGGACAGGGAGAGTTAGAGACCCAGTACTTC
size: .; V: TRBV6-6; D: .; J: TRBJ2-7; CDR3: CASSYVLSEQYF; DNA: TGTGCCAGCAGTTACGTTCTCTCCGAGCAGTACTTC
size: .; V: TRBV13; D: .; J: TRBJ2-1; CDR3: CASSLGRRAASYNEQFF; DNA: TGTGCCAGCAGCTTAGGCCGTAGGGCCGCCTCCTACAATGAGCAGTTCTTC
size: .; V: TRBV28; D: .; J: TRBJ1-1; CDR3: CASSLLMGGRQAEAFF; DNA: TGTGCCAGCAGTTTGTTGATGGGGGGGCGCCAGGCTGAAGCTTTCTTT
size: .; V: TRBV7-9; D: .; J: TRBJ2-7; CDR3: CASSSPGAYEQYF; DNA: TGTGCCAGCAGCTCCCCCGGGGCCTACGAGCAGTACTTC
size: few; V: TRBV4-3; D: .; J: TRBJ2-6; CDR3: CASSRGQGSGANVLTF; DNA: TGCGCCAGCAGCCGTGGCCAAGGCTCTGGGGCCAACGTCCTGACTTTC
size: .; V: TRBV19; D: .; J: TRBJ1-3; CDR3: CASSMAGAGNTIYF; DNA: TGTGCCAGTAGTATGGCAGGGGCTGGAAACACCATATATTTT
size: .; V: TRBV5-1; D: TRBD1; J: TRBJ2-1; CDR3: CASSLSGTGGLDEQFF; DNA: TGCGCCAGCAGCTTGTCCGGGACAGGGGGTTTGGATGAGCAGTTCTTC
size: .; V: TRBV28; D: .; J: TRBJ2-7; CDR3: CASSPLPYEQYF; DNA: TGTGCCAGCAGTCCCCTTCCCTACGAGCAGTACTTC
size: .; V: TRBV29-1; D: .; J: TRBJ1-4; CDR3: CSVGRSGANEKLFF; DNA: TGCAGCGTTGGGCGGTCTGGCGCTAATGAAAAACTGTTTTTT
size: .; V: TRBV5-8; D: .; J: TRBJ1-2; CDR3: CASSLESGYTF; DNA: TGTGCCAGCAGCTTGGAGAGCGGCTACACCTTC
size: .; V: TRBV13; D: TRBD2; J: TRBJ2-1; CDR3: CASSLGLAGGYNEQFF; DNA: TGTGCCAGCAGCTTAGGCCTTGCGGGAGGGTACAATGAGCAGTTCTTC
size: once; V: TRBV9; D: .; J: TRBJ2-5; CDR3: CASSAKYTGNQETQYF; DNA: TGTGCCAGCAGCGCGAAATACACCGGGAACCAAGAGACCCAGTACTTC
size: .; V: TRBV11-2; D: .; J: TRBJ2-1; CDR3: CASSPAGGIKTSYNEQFF; DNA: TGTGCCAGCAGCCCCGCTGGGGGGATAAAGACCTCCTACAATGAGCAGTTCTTC
size: few; V: TRBV9; D: TRBD1; J: TRBJ1-5; CDR3: CASSGGTGASNQPQHF; DNA: TGTGCCAGCAGCGGGGGGACAGGGGCTAGCAATCAGCCCCAGCATTTT
size: .; V: TRBV7-2; D: TRBD1; J: TRBJ1-2; CDR3: CASSQDRYYGYTF; DNA: TGTGCCAGCAGCCAGGACAGGTATTATGGCTACACCTTC
size: .; V: TRBV5-8; D: TRBD1; J: TRBJ2-2; CDR3: CASSFRTGRTGELFF; DNA: TGTGCCAGCAGCTTTCGGACAGGGAGGACCGGGGAGCTGTTTTTT
size: .; V: TRBV5-1; D: .; J: TRBJ1-2; CDR3: CASSLESSGYTF; DNA: TGCGCCAGCAGCTTGGAATCGTCTGGCTACACCTTC
size: .; V: TRBV2; D: TRBD2; J: TRBJ2-7; CDR3: CASSKDGLAGGEQYF; DNA: TGTGCCAGCAGCAAAGACGGGCTAGCGGGAGGGGAGCAGTACTTC
size: .; V: TRBV7-2; D: TRBD2; J: TRBJ2-1; CDR3: CASSSLLAGDRNEQFF; DNA: TGTGCCAGCAGCTCTCTCCTAGCGGGAGATCGCAATGAGCAGTTCTTC
size: .; V: TRBV27; D: .; J: TRBJ1-6; CDR3: CASSLSAGSNSPLHF; DNA: TGTGCCAGCAGTTTGTCGGCAGGGAGCAATTCACCCCTCCACTTT
size: .; V: TRBV2; D: TRBD1; J: TRBJ1-2; CDR3: CASSDRSGGTDGYTF; DNA: TGTGCCAGCAGTGATCGGTCAGGGGGTACGGATGGCTACACCTTC
size: .; V: TRBV19; D: .; J: TRBJ2-2; CDR3: CASSIRKTNTGELFF; DNA: TGTGCCAGTAGTATTCGGAAGACGAACACCGGGGAGCTGTTTTTT
size: .; V: TRBV27; D: .; J: TRBJ1-6; CDR3: CASSFMGYNSPLHF; DNA: TGTGCCAGCAGTTTTATGGGCTATAATTCACCCCTCCACTTT
size: .; V: TRBV15; D: .; J: TRBJ1-3; CDR3: CATSRGGDRAGNTIYF; DNA: TGTGCCACCAGCAGAGGGGGGGACCGTGCTGGAAACACCATATATTTT
size: .; V: TRBV7-3; D: TRBD1; J: TRBJ1-1; CDR3: CASSQTGGSTEAFF; DNA: TGTGCCAGCAGCCAGACAGGGGGTAGCACTGAAGCTTTCTTT
size: .; V: TRBV9; D: .; J: TRBJ2-3; CDR3: CASSVVSGGGADTQYF; DNA: TGTGCCAGCAGCGTAGTGAGCGGAGGGGGCGCAGATACGCAGTATTTT
size: once; V: TRBV28; D: .; J: TRBJ2-2; CDR3: CASSFWEDTGELFF; DNA: TGTGCCAGCAGTTTTTGGGAAGACACCGGGGAGCTGTTTTTT
size: .; V: TRBV7-3; D: TRBD1; J: TRBJ2-1; CDR3: CASSWDRASYNEQFF; DNA: TGTGCCAGCAGCTGGGACAGAGCGTCCTACAATGAGCAGTTCTTC
size: .; V: TRBV30; D: .; J: TRBJ2-3; CDR3: CAWSGGSASTDTQYF; DNA: TGTGCCTGGAGCGGGGGCAGCGCTAGCACAGATACGCAGTATTTT
size: many; V: TRBV4-3; D: TRBD1; J: TRBJ2-7; CDR3: CASSQDWDRAPYEQYF; DNA: TGCGCCAGCAGCCAAGATTGGGACAGGGCCCCTTACGAGCAGTACTTC
size: few; V: TRBV7-9; D: .; J: TRBJ2-2; CDR3: CASSPDRNTGELFF; DNA: TGTGCCAGCAGCCCGGACAGGAACACCGGGGAGCTGTTTTTT